These 21 T cell receptor beta chains were sequenced from one sample in a study of blood T cell repertoires in COVID-19. TCRdb's copy holds only in-frame clones and misses some; the assay was immunoSEQ multiplex PCR. The sample has about 110,000 clones, roughly 85% seen once; the top ten hold about 2.2%. What was sequenced was peripheral blood. These receptors all stem from a human donor in a cohort sampled during active COVID-19.

The chain uses TRBV19 and TRBJ2-3, with 7 nucleotides matching TRBD2. This CDR3 region has 15 residues. The germline V gene encodes CDR1 LNHDA and CDR2 SQIVND (reference sequence). Unmatched junction bases numbered 5, after V lost 1 base and J lost 4 bases. CDR3 DNA: TGTGCCAGTAGTATAGGTGGCGGGAGCTCAGATACGCAGTATTTT. It encodes CASSIGGGSSDTQYF. Using reference TRBV19 and TRBJ2-3 for the parts outside the CDR3, the full variable domain is DGGITQSPKYLFRKEGQNVTLSCEQNLNHDAMYWYRQDPGQGLRLIYYSQIVNDFQKGDIAEGYSVSREKKESFPLTVTSAQKNPTAFYLCASSIGGGSSDTQYFGPGTRLTVL.

The chain is built from TRBV24-1 and TRBJ1-2; D is possibly TRBD1 (5 bases). Germline CDR1 is KGHDR and CDR2 is SFDVKD. Trimming left V 0 bases short and J 8 bases short, with 12 bases between. The CDR3 covers 14 residues. The CDR3 bases are TGTGCCACCAGTGATTTGCAGGGCATCGCCGGCTACACCTTC. Translating it yields CATSDLQGIAGYTF.

This chain links TRBV3-1 (or the pseudogene TRBV3-2) with TRBJ1-6, with D perhaps TRBD1 (6 bases). The length of the CDR3 is 13 residues. Germline CDR1 reads LGHDT; CDR2 reads YNNKEL (reference sequence). Trimming removed 2 bases from V and 14 bases from J, with 13 bases in between. The CDR3: CASSQMTGQALHF. The CDR3 DNA follows: TGTGCCAGCAGCCAAATGACAGGTCAGGCCCTCCACTTT.

The CDR3: CASSAIAGGRNEQFF. CDR3 nucleotide sequence: TGTGCCAGTAGCGCAATAGCGGGAGGTCGGAATGAGCAGTTCTTC. The chain links TRBV19 to TRBJ2-1; 10 bases align to TRBD2. The trim removed 6 bases at V and 7 bases at J, leaving 9 bases unmatched. CDR1 and CDR2 (germline): LNHDA, SQIVND (reference sequence). CDR3 length: 15 residues.

The chain recombines TRBV30 with TRBJ2-5; 9 bases fit TRBD2. V shed 1 base, J shed 3 bases, and the junction held 3 bases outside the gene matches. CDR1 and CDR2 (germline): GTSNPN, SVGIG (reference sequence). The CDR3 contains 14 residues. As DNA, the CDR3 is TGTGCCTGGAGTGCTATAGCGGGAGAAGAGACCCAGTACTTC. Its translation is CAWSAIAGEETQYF.

The V and J genes are TRBV11-2 and TRBJ2-7, with 11 bases that match TRBD1. The CDR3 has 14 residues. Germline V gene data show CDR1 as SGHAT and CDR2 as FQNNGV. V gave up 7 bases and J gave up 3 bases; unmatched junction bases: 5. Here the CDR3 DNA reads TGTGCCAGCAACTTCGGGACAGGGGGCTACGAGCAGTACTTC. It yields the protein CASNFGTGGYEQYF.

The chain combines TRBV7-9 with TRBJ1-6; weak D call: TRBD1 (6 bases). The germline CDR1 and CDR2 sequences are SEHNR and FQNEAQ (reference sequence). The CDR3 is 15 amino acids. Trimming cost V 1 base and J 2 bases, with 6 bases left between them. The CDR3 bases are TGTGCCAGCAGCTTAGAGGGGGCCTATAATTCACCCCTCCACTTT. Translation gives CASSLEGAYNSPLHF.

The chain links TRBV6-5 to TRBJ2-3; 10 bases fit TRBD2. There are 15 residues in the CDR3. CDR1 is MNHEY, CDR2 SVGAGI, per germline. After removal of 6 bases from V and 3 bases from J, the junction contained 6 bases not matched to a gene. CDR3 amino acids: CASRPSSGSTDTQYF. The CDR3 DNA reads TGTGCCAGCAGGCCCTCTAGCGGGAGTACAGATACGCAGTATTTT.

On this clone itself: One junction end disagrees with the germline gene, perhaps due to a read error. The gene calls are TRBV7-7 and TRBJ2-5, with a weak D call TRBD2 (7 bases). The germline gives CDR1 SSHAT, CDR2 FNYEAQ (reference sequence). This CDR3 spans 15 amino acids. CDR3 in amino acids: CASSLVGGAGETQYF. CDR3 nucleotide sequence: TGTGCTAGCAGCTTAGTTGGGGGGGCCGGGGAGACCCAGTACTTC.

The chain uses TRBV7-6 and TRBJ2-3; TRBD2 might be the D (5 bases). Between the trimmed V and J ends, which lost 5 bases and 3 bases, there was a span of 18 bases. Looked up from germline, CDR1 is SGHVS and CDR2 is FNYEAQ. This CDR3 has 16 residues. The CDR3 DNA is TGTGCCAGCAGCCCCCGGACTCCGGGCGGTACAGATACGCAGTATTTT. Protein: CASSPRTPGGTDTQYF.

The chain links TRBV19 to TRBJ2-3; 8 nucleotides agree with TRBD2. This CDR3 has 18 residues. CDR1 is LNHDA and CDR2 is SQIVND in the germline V gene (reference sequence). V lost 5 bases and J lost 0; bases outside the gene matches: 13. The CDR3 nucleotides read TGTGCCAGTAGTGCTACTAGCGGAGGGATTGGGAGCACAGATACGCAGTATTTT. This encodes CASSATSGGIGSTDTQYF.

Here the CDR3 reads CASSPNSGTGYEQFF. In DNA form, the CDR3 reads TGTGCCAGCAGCCCGAACTCGGGGACAGGCTATGAGCAGTTCTTC. This chain connects TRBV7-3 to TRBJ2-1, with TRBD1 identical over 8 bases. CDR1 and CDR2 (germline): SGHTA, FQGTGA. V was pared by 5 bases and J by 8 bases, with 11 bases of the junction left unmatched. CDR3 length equals 15 residues.

The chain carries TRBV6-1 and TRBJ2-1; 13 nucleotides align to TRBD2. CDR1 is MNHNS, CDR2 SASEGT, per germline. J gave up 7 bases and V 2 bases, and 8 bases lay outside the gene matches. CDR3 length: 17 amino acids. CDR3 coding DNA: TGTGCCAGCAGTGAATTCCTCGGGACTAGCGGGAAAAATGAGCAGTTCTTC. It encodes CASSEFLGTSGKNEQFF.

This clone occurred once. This chain connects TRBV7-3 to TRBJ2-2, with a tentative D call TRBD2 (6 bases). Germline V gene data show CDR1 as SGHTA and CDR2 as FQGTGA. CDR3 length: 13 residues. Trimming removed 5 bases at V and 5 bases at J, with 9 bases between. CDR3 sequence: CASSPTSTGELFF. The CDR3 DNA reads as TGTGCCAGCAGCCCGACTAGTACCGGGGAGCTGTTTTTT. The entire variable domain, with the rest obtained from reference TRBV7-3 and TRBJ2-2, is as follows: GAGVSQTPSNKVTEKGKYVELRCDPISGHTALYWYRQSLGQGPEFLIYFQGTGAADDSGLPNDRFFAVRPEGSVSTLKIQRTERGDSAVYLCASSPTSTGELFFGEGSRLTVL.

The rearrangement joins TRBV5-1 to TRBJ2-2; D call uncertain. The germline CDR1 and CDR2 sequences are SGHRS and YFSETQ. V was cut by 4 bases and J by 3 bases, with 7 bases left in between. This CDR3 comprises 13 residues. This chain's CDR3 is CASSPTDTGELFF. For the CDR3, the DNA is TGCGCCAGCAGCCCCACAGACACCGGGGAGCTGTTTTTT.

The V gene is TRBV6-6, the J gene TRBJ1-2; 9 nucleotides agree with TRBD1. CDR1 MNHNY and CDR2 SVGAGI come from the germline V gene (reference sequence). CDR3 length equals 13 residues. J gave up 6 bases and V 4 bases, and 3 bases lay outside the gene matches. CDR3 sequence (DNA): TGTGCCAGCAGTTGGGGGACAGGGAATGGCTACACCTTC. Translation: CASSWGTGNGYTF.

The chain is built from TRBV9 and TRBJ2-5; D might be TRBD2 (6 bases). V was shortened by 3 bases and J by 4 bases, with 16 bases between the two germline ends. Germline assignment: CDR1 SGDLS and CDR2 YYNGEE. The CDR3 extends over 15 amino acids. This chain's CDR3 is CASSARAGDSETQYF. The DNA for the CDR3 is TGTGCCAGCAGCGCCCGGGCTGGGGACTCAGAGACCCAGTACTTC.

The chain links TRBV14 to TRBJ1-3; 12 nucleotides agree with TRBD1. The CDR3 consists of 19 residues. Trimming removed 2 bases from V and 1 base from J; junction bases left unmatched: 9. Germline lookup yields CDR1 SGHDN and CDR2 FVKESK. For the CDR3, the DNA is TGTGCCAGCAGCCAACTCGGGGACAGGGGGCCCTCGTCTGGAAACACCATATATTTT. Translating it yields CASSQLGDRGPSSGNTIYF.

The rearrangement uses TRBV30 and TRBJ1-1, with a tentative D call TRBD1 (6 bases). The CDR3 consists of 14 residues. The ends were cut back, 2 bases at V and 6 bases at J, with 16 bases in the middle. CDR1 is GTSNPN and CDR2 is SVGIG in the germline V gene (reference sequence). CDR3 DNA sequence: TGTGCCTGGAGTCCTCCGCCATCAGGGGCTGAAGCTTTCTTT. This codes for CAWSPPPSGAEAFF.

The chain has TRBV19 and TRBJ2-1; 8 nucleotides line up with TRBD2. This CDR3 has 17 residues. V was clipped by 1 base and J by 0 bases; unmatched bases: 5. Germline V gives CDR1 LNHDA, CDR2 SQIVND (reference sequence). This chain's CDR3 is CASSIGGGRYSYNEQFF. DNA of the CDR3: TGTGCCAGTAGTATAGGCGGGGGGCGATACTCCTACAATGAGCAGTTCTTC. Drawing the rest from reference TRBV19 and TRBJ2-1, the complete variable domain is DGGITQSPKYLFRKEGQNVTLSCEQNLNHDAMYWYRQDPGQGLRLIYYSQIVNDFQKGDIAEGYSVSREKKESFPLTVTSAQKNPTAFYLCASSIGGGRYSYNEQFFGPGTRLTVL.

The chain recombines TRBV19 with TRBJ1-2; D is perhaps TRBD1 (6 bases). The germline CDR1 and CDR2 sequences are LNHDA and SQIVND (reference sequence). The V gene lost 7 bases and the J gene lost 2 bases, with 20 bases spanning the gap. CDR3 length: 16 amino acids. The CDR3 DNA reads as TGTGCCAGTAAGGGACAAGGGGTTCCGTGGAACTATGGCTACACCTTC. Protein product: CASKGQGVPWNYGYTF.